What follows are 23 T cell receptor beta chains derived from one specimen sequenced in a study of T-cell reconstitution after alpha-beta-depleted transplantation in children (dated by TCRdb to about 2016). Reading the label with the study, this specimen's treatment or condition is: allogeneic hematopoietic cell transplantation with graft depleted of TCRalphabeta T cells and CD19 B cells. The library was generated by PCR. This sample was sequenced with an Illumina HiSeq 2500. To normalize quantification of the TCRbeta repertoire, the TCR libraries were built with molecular barcoding that relied on unique molecular identifiers. TCRdb handled the public reads itself, with Q25 trimming in fastp and clone calling in MiXCR, and kept productive beta chains. One record per CDR3 amino acid sequence lists the most common genes and DNA. The sample records over 85,000 distinct CDR3 sequences, 7.5% to 9.5% of which are singletons. In total, the top ten clones hold about a sixth of the sample.

Sequenced here: PBMCs, sampled before TCRalphabeta/CD19-depleted stem cell transplant. Receptors originate from a boy between 2 and 15 years old with acute lymphoblastic leukemia, due to receive a stem cell transplant.

This sequence joins TRBV5-6 and TRBJ1-1; D is ambiguous. Germline CDR1 SGHDT, CDR2 YYEEEE. Trimming removed 0 bases at V and 4 bases at J, with 13 bases between. This CDR3 has 15 amino acids. The CDR3, as DNA: TGTGCCAGCAGCTTGGGGCCAGGCGCGGGCACTGAAGCTTTCTTT. This sequence encodes CASSLGPGAGTEAFF.

This clonotype has only a few counts. This chain uses TRBV12-3 or TRBV12-4 with TRBJ1-2, with D possibly matching TRBD1 (5 bases). This CDR3 is 13 amino acids long. V dropped 10 bases and J dropped 4 bases, with 16 bases sitting between them. CDR3 residues: CATIGDRLYGYTF. The CDR3 region has the DNA TGTGCCACCATTGGGGACCGCCTCTATGGCTACACCTTC.

The rearrangement links TRBV6-1 to TRBJ2-7, with D maybe TRBD2 (6 bases). The CDR3 totals 16 residues. Looked up from germline, CDR1 is MNHNS and CDR2 is SASEGT. V lost 2 bases, J lost 6 bases, and 20 bases lay in between. The CDR3, as DNA: TGTGCCAGCAGTGAAAGGACGGGGGTACGTCCTGCCGAGCAGTACTTC. It codes for CASSERTGVRPAEQYF.

The rearrangement links TRBV10-3 to TRBJ1-5; 8 bases are a match to TRBD1. Unmatched junction bases numbered 4, after V lost 5 bases and J lost 4 bases. The germline V gene encodes CDR1 ENHRY and CDR2 SYGVKD. This CDR3 region has 14 residues. CDR3 sequence: CAISPGTGNQPQHF. For the CDR3, the DNA is TGTGCCATCAGTCCCGGGACAGGTAATCAGCCCCAGCATTTT.

The V and J genes are TRBV6-1 and TRBJ2-7; 10 bases align to TRBD1. V was clipped by 6 bases and J by 3 bases; unmatched bases: 8. The germline gives CDR1 MNHNS, CDR2 SASEGT. The CDR3 loop spans 15 amino acids. CDR3 region: CASRKFRTGGYEQYF. CDR3 in DNA: TGTGCCAGCAGAAAATTTCGGACAGGGGGCTACGAGCAGTACTTC.

This clonotype was seen a few times. The V call is TRBV12-3 or TRBV12-4, the J call TRBJ2-7; 8 nucleotides line up with TRBD2. The ends lost 5 bases at V and 0 bases at J; junction bases unmatched: 6. The CDR3 is made up of 15 amino acids. The CDR3 protein is CASSPTSGGSYEQYF. In nucleotides, the CDR3 is TGTGCCAGCAGTCCAACGAGCGGGGGCTCCTACGAGCAGTACTTC.

This clonotype has ten or more counts. The chain has TRBV15 and TRBJ2-3; D is uncertain. The CDR3 has 17 residues. Germline values: CDR1 LNHNV, CDR2 YYDKDF (reference sequence). Trimming removed 2 bases from V and 6 bases from J, with 21 bases in between. The CDR3 bases are TGTGCCACCAGCAGACGCCAAGACACGGGCAGGATTGATACGCAGTATTTT. It encodes CATSRRQDTGRIDTQYF.

This clonotype was seen ten or more times. The chain employs TRBV7-9 and TRBJ1-1; D not certain. The CDR3 has 15 amino acids. The germline V gene encodes CDR1 SEHNR and CDR2 FQNEAQ (reference sequence). Between the trimmed V and J ends, which lost 0 bases and 3 bases, there was a span of 11 bases. The CDR3 DNA reads as TGTGCCAGCAGCTTAGCCGTCAGGATACACACTGAAGCTTTCTTT. It is translated as CASSLAVRIHTEAFF.

This clonotype was seen ten or more times. This chain links TRBV20-1 with TRBJ2-7; possible D gene TRBD2, 6 bases. From germline, CDR1 is DFQATT and CDR2 SNEGSKA (reference sequence). V lost 5 bases and J 1 base, leaving 12 bases between the germline ends. This CDR3 is 13 amino acids long. In DNA, the CDR3 is TGCAGTGCTGGGAGGAGATCGTCCTACGAGCAGTACTTC. Encoded protein: CSAGRRSSYEQYF.

In this sample, this clonotype turned up many times. The J gene is TRBJ1-1, the V gene TRBV20-1; the D gene is possibly TRBD1 (5 bases). The CDR3 loop spans 14 amino acids. Germline V lookup: CDR1 DFQATT, CDR2 SNEGSKA (reference sequence). Trimming shortened V by 4 bases and J by 1 base, and 13 bases separated the two germline ends. The CDR3 loop is CSAKLQGPNTEAFF. The CDR3 bases are TGCAGTGCTAAACTCCAGGGACCGAACACTGAAGCTTTCTTT.

The sample holds many counts of this clonotype. The chain recombines TRBV6-4 with TRBJ2-1; 13 positions agree with TRBD2. With V trimmed by 6 bases and J by 7 bases, 3 bases remained unmatched. The CDR3 spans 14 residues. Germline V CDR1 and CDR2: MRHNA, SNTAGT. The CDR3 sequence: CASSLGLAGNEQFF. CDR3 DNA: TGTGCCAGCAGCCTGGGACTAGCGGGGAATGAGCAGTTCTTC.

In this sample, this clonotype turned up a few times. This chain uses TRBV4-1 with TRBJ2-5; D might be TRBD2 (7 bases). The CDR3 is 16 amino acids. Germline CDR1 is MGHRA and CDR2 is YSYEKL. V lost 0 bases and J 5 bases, leaving 16 bases between the germline ends. CDR3 residues: CASSQDRQAGRETQYF. For the CDR3, the DNA is TGCGCCAGCAGCCAAGACCGACAGGCCGGGAGGGAGACCCAGTACTTC.

This clonotype was seen ten or more times. The chain links TRBV5-1 to TRBJ2-5; 8 bases map to TRBD2. Germline V gives CDR1 SGHRS, CDR2 YFSETQ. V trimming: 0 bases; J trimming: 2 bases; junction bases outside the gene matches: 3. This CDR3 comprises 15 residues. In DNA, the CDR3 is TGCGCCAGCAGCTTGGTTAGCGGGGCTCAAGAGACCCAGTACTTC. Its translation is CASSLVSGAQETQYF.

Points on this clonotype: This sequence may be a read error, since a much larger clone differs from it by one base. A read error is likely, as this CDR3 ends without the conserved phenylalanine or tryptophan. The chain carries TRBV5-6 and TRBJ2-7, with D perhaps given as TRBD1 or TRBD2 (5 bases each). CDR3 length: 15 residues. Trimming left V 0 bases short and J 1 base short, with 11 bases between. Germline values: CDR1 SGHDT, CDR2 YYEEEE. The CDR3 DNA reads as TGTGCCAGCAGCTTGGGACACGGGGCTTCCTACGAGCAGTACTGC. Translating gives CASSLGHGASYEQYC.

This clonotype was recorded at least ten times. The rearrangement links TRBV20-1 to TRBJ2-3; a possible D gene is TRBD2 (5 bases). V lost 4 bases, J lost 4 bases, and 12 bases lay in between. The CDR3 sequence is 13 residues long. Germline V gene sequence: CDR1 DFQATT, CDR2 SNEGSKA (reference sequence). The CDR3 here is CSATSSGADTQYF. The DNA for the CDR3 is TGCAGTGCTACTAGCTCTGGCGCAGATACGCAGTATTTT.

This chain uses TRBV6-5 with TRBJ1-3; weak D call: TRBD1 (5 bases). V was trimmed by 0 bases and J by 0 bases, leaving 12 bases between them. The CDR3 extends over 17 amino acids. Per the germline V gene, CDR1 is MNHEY and CDR2 is SVGAGI. The CDR3 nucleotides are TGTGCCAGCAGTTACTCGGGAGGGGCGGGCTCTGGAAACACCATATATTTT. Protein product: CASSYSGGAGSGNTIYF.

The gene calls are TRBV3-1 and TRBJ1-3, with D hard to call. The CDR3 length is 18 residues. The germline V gene has CDR1 LGHDT and CDR2 YNNKEL (reference sequence). Trimming stripped 0 bases from V and 0 bases from J, with 15 bases between. CDR3 DNA sequence: TGTGCCAGCAGCCAAGAACTACTGCTGGTTCTCTCTGGAAACACCATATATTTT. Translation: CASSQELLLVLSGNTIYF.

This clonotype has a handful of counts. The chain carries TRBV12-5 and TRBJ1-2; D is possibly TRBD1 (5 bases). The V gene's germline CDR1 is LGHNT and CDR2 FRNRAP. Deletions cut 2 bases from V and 9 bases from J, with 16 bases between. This CDR3 spans 14 amino acids. The DNA for the CDR3 is TGTGCTAGTGGTTTGTCCCTCGGCCGGGGGAGCTACACCTTC. Amino acids: CASGLSLGRGSYTF.

Many counts were recorded for this clonotype. The rearrangement uses TRBV20-1 and TRBJ1-1; 11 nucleotides line up with TRBD1. The germline CDR1 and CDR2 sequences are DFQATT and SNEGSKA (reference sequence). There are 15 residues in the CDR3. Trimming took 0 bases from V and 3 from J; bases not matched to a gene: 3. CDR3 residues: CSARDVGQGDTEAFF. The CDR3 region has the DNA TGCAGTGCTAGAGATGTGGGACAGGGGGACACTGAAGCTTTCTTT.

This clonotype was recorded many times. The J gene is TRBJ2-4, the V gene TRBV12-3 or TRBV12-4; D is unresolved. V was shortened by 5 bases and J by 3 bases, with 14 bases between the two germline ends. The CDR3 contains 15 residues. DNA for the CDR3: TGTGCCAGCAGTCGGGTGTCTGCCGGCAAAAACATTCAGTACTTC. As protein: CASSRVSAGKNIQYF.

This clonotype has a count of ten or more. V is TRBV20-1 and J is TRBJ2-3; 9 nucleotides align to TRBD2. Trimming removed 0 bases from V and 8 bases from J; junction bases left unmatched: 12. This CDR3 has 16 amino acids. Germline CDR1 is DFQATT and CDR2 is SNEGSKA (reference sequence). CDR3 sequence (DNA): TGCAGTGCTAGAGATATCCCTAGCGGGGATGTCGGTACGCAGTATTTT. It is translated as CSARDIPSGDVGTQYF.

The chain couples TRBV19 to TRBJ1-2; tentatively, D is TRBD1 (6 bases). V was pared by 10 bases and J by 7 bases, with 16 bases between. The germline V gene encodes CDR1 LNHDA and CDR2 SQIVND (reference sequence). The CDR3 is 12 residues long. Here the CDR3 reads CATEGTLRGYTF. The CDR3 DNA sequence: TGTGCCACCGAGGGGACACTTCGTGGCTACACCTTC.

In this sample, this clonotype turned up many times. The chain employs TRBV28 and TRBJ1-3; no clear D. Germline V gene data show CDR1 as MDHEN and CDR2 as SYDVKM. The CDR3 length is 16 residues. V shed 1 base and J shed 2 bases, with 12 bases lying between them. In DNA, the CDR3 is TGTGCCAGCAGTTTATTTTCTTCTGGGACTGGAAACACCATATATTTT. Amino acids: CASSLFSSGTGNTIYF.